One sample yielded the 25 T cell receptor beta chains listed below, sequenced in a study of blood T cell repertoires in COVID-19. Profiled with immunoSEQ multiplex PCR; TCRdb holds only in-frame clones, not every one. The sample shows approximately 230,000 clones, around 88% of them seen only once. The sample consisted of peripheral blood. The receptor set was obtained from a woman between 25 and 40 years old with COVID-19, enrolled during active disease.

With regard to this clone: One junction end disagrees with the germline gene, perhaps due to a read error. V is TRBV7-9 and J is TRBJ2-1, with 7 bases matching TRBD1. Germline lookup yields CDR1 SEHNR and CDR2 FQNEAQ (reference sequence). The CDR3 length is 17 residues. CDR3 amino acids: CASSSIRQGLPGNQQFF. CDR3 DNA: TGTGCCAGCAGCTCCATCCGACAGGGCCTCCCAGGCAATCAGCAGTTCTTC. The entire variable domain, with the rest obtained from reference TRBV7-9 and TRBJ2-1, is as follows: DTGVSQNPRHKITKRGQNVTFRCDPISEHNRLYWYRQTLGQGPEFLTYFQNEAQLEKSRLLSDRFSAERPKGSFSTLEIQRTEQGDSAMYLCASSSIRQGLPGNQQFFGPGTRLTVL.

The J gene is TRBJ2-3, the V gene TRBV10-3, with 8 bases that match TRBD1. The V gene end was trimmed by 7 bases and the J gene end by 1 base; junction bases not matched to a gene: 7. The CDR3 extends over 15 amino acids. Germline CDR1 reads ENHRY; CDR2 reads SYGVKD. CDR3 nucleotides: TGTGCCATCACCAAAGGACAGGGCGGCACAGATACGCAGTATTTT. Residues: CAITKGQGGTDTQYF.

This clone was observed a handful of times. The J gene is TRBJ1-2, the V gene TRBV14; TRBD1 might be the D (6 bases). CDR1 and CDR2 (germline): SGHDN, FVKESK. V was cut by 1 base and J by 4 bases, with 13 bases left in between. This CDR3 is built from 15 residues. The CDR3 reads CASSQVRGDPYGYTF. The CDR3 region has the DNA TGTGCCAGCAGCCAAGTCAGGGGCGACCCCTATGGCTACACCTTC. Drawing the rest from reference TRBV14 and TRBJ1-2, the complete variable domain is EAGVTQFPSHSVIEKGQTVTLRCDPISGHDNLYWYRRVMGKEIKFLLHFVKESKQDESGMPNNRFLAERTGGTYSTLKVQPAELEDSGVYFCASSQVRGDPYGYTFGSGTRLTVV.

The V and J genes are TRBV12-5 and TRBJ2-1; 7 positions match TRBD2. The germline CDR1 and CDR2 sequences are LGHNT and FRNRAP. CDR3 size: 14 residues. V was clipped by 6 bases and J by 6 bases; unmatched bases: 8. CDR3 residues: CASGKRDGLNEQFF. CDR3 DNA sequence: TGTGCTAGTGGAAAGCGGGATGGACTCAATGAGCAGTTCTTC.

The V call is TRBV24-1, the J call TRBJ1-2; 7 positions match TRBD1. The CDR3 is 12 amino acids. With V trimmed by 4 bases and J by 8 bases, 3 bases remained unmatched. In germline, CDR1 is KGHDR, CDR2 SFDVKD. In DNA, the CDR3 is TGTGCCACCAGTGAAGGGGGCTGGGGCTACACCTTC. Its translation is CATSEGGWGYTF.

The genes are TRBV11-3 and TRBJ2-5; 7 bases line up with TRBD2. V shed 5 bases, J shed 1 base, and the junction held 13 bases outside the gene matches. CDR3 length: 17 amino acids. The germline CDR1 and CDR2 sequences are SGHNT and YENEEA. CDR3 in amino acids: CASSGTGWGGPQETQYF. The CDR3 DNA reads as TGTGCCAGCAGCGGTACGGGGTGGGGGGGACCCCAAGAGACCCAGTACTTC.

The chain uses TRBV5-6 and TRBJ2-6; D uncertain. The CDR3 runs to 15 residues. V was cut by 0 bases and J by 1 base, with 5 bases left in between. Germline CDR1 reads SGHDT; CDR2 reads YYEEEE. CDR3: CASSLAGSGANVLTF. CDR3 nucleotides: TGTGCCAGCAGCTTGGCAGGATCTGGGGCCAACGTCCTGACTTTC.

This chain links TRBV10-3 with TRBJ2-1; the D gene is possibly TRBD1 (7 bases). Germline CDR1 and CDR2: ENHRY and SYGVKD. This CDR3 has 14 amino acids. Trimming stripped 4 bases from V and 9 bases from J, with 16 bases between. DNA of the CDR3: TGTGCCATCAGTGGTGGTCGCCAGGGGGGTGAGCAGTTCTTC. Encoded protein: CAISGGRQGGEQFF.

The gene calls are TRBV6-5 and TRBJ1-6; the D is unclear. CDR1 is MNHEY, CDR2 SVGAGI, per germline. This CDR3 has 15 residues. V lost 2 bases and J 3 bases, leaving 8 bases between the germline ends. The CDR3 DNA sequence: TGTGCCAGCAGTTACGGGCGTAACTATAATTCACCCCTCCACTTT. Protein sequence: CASSYGRNYNSPLHF.

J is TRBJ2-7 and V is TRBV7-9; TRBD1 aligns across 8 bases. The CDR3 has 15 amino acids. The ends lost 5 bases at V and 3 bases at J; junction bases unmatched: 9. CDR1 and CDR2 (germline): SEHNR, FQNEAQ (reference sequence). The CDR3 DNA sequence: TGTGCCAGCAGCCCAGAGGCAGGGGGCCGCTACGAGCAGTACTTC. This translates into CASSPEAGGRYEQYF.

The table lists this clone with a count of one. The CDR3: CASSFSWSRGADTQYF. CDR3 DNA: TGTGCCAGCAGCTTCTCCTGGAGCAGGGGCGCAGATACGCAGTATTTT. The chain is built from TRBV7-8 and TRBJ2-3, with a weak D call TRBD1 (6 bases). The V end was cut by 3 bases, the J end by 4 bases, with 17 bases between. The CDR3 extends over 16 amino acids. CDR1 SGHVS and CDR2 FQNEAQ come from the germline V gene.

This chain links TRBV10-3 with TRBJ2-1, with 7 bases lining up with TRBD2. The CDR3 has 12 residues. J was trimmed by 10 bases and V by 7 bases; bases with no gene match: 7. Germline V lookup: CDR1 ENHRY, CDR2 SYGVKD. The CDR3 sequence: CAITTSSFEQFF. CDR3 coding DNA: TGTGCCATCACGACTAGCTCCTTCGAGCAGTTCTTC.

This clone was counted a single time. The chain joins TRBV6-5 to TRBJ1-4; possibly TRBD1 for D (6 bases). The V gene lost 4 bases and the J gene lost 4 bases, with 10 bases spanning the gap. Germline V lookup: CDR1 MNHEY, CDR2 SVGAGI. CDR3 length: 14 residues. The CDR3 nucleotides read TGTGCCAGCAGTTCCAGGACAGTTAATGAAAAACTGTTTTTT. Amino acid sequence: CASSSRTVNEKLFF.

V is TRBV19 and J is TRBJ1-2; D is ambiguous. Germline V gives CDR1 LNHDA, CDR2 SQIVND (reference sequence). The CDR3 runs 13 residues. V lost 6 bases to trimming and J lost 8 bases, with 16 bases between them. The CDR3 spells CASSLPGRGGYTF. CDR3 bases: TGTGCCAGTAGCCTACCGGGCCGCGGGGGCTACACCTTC. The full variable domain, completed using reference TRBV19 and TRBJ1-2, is DGGITQSPKYLFRKEGQNVTLSCEQNLNHDAMYWYRQDPGQGLRLIYYSQIVNDFQKGDIAEGYSVSREKKESFPLTVTSAQKNPTAFYLCASSLPGRGGYTFGSGTRLTVV.

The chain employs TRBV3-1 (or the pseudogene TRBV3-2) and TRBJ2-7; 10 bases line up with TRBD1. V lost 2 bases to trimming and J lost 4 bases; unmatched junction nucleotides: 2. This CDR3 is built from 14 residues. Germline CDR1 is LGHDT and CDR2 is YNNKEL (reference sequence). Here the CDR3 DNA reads TGTGCCAGCAGCCAATGGACAGGGGGGTACGAGCAGTACTTC. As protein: CASSQWTGGYEQYF.

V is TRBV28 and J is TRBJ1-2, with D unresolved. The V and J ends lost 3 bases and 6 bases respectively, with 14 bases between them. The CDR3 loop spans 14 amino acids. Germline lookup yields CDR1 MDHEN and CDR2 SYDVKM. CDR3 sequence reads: CASSFVDSPHGYTF. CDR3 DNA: TGTGCCAGCAGTTTCGTAGACTCCCCTCATGGCTACACCTTC.

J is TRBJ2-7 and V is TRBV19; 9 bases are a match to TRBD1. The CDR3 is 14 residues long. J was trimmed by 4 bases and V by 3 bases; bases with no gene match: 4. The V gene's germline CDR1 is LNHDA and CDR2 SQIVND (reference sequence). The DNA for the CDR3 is TGTGCCAGTAGTATCAACAGGGGGCCATACGAGCAGTACTTC. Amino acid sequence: CASSINRGPYEQYF.

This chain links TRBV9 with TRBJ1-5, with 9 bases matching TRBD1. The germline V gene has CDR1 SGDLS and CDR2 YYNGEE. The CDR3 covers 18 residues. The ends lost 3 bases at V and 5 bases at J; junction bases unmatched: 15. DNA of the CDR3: TGTGCCAGCAGCGCGGGACAGGGCCCCACTGGACGTGATCAGCCCCAGCATTTT. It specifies CASSAGQGPTGRDQPQHF.

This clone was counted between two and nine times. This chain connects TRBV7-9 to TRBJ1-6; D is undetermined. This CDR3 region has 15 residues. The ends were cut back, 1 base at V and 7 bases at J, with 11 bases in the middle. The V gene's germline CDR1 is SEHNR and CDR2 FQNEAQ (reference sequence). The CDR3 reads CASSLGGSQNSPLHF. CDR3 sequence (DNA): TGTGCCAGCAGCTTAGGCGGCAGCCAGAATTCACCCCTCCACTTT.

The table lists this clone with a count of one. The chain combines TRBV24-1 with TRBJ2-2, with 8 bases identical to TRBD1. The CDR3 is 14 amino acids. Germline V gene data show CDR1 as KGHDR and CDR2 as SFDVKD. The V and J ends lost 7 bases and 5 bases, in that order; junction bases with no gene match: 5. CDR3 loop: CATRTGGETGELFF. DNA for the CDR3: TGTGCCACCAGAACAGGGGGAGAGACCGGGGAGCTGTTTTTT.

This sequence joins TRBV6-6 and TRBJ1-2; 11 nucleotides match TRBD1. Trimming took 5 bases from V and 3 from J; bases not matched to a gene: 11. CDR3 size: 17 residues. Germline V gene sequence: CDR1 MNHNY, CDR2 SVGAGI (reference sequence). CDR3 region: CASSRGQGAHHDYGYTF. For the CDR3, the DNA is TGTGCCAGCAGTCGCGGACAGGGGGCCCACCACGACTATGGCTACACCTTC.

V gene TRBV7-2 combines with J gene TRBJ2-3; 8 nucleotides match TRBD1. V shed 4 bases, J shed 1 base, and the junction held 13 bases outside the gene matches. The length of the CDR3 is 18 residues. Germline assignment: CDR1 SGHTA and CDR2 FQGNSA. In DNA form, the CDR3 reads TGTGCCAGCAGCTATACCCGTGGACAGGGTGGCGGCACAGATACGCAGTATTTT. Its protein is CASSYTRGQGGGTDTQYF.

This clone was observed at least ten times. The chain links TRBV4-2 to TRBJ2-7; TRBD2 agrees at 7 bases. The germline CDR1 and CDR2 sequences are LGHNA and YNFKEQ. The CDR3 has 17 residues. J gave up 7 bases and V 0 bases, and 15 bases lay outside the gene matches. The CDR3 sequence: CASSQESSGTAGDEQYF. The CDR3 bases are TGTGCCAGCAGCCAAGAGAGCTCGGGGACGGCGGGGGATGAGCAGTACTTC.

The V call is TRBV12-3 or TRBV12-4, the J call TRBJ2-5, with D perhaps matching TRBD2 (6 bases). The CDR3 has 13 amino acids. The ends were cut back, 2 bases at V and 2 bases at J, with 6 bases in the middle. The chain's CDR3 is CASSLRGQETQYF. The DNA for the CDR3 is TGTGCCAGCAGTTTACGGGGGCAAGAGACCCAGTACTTC.

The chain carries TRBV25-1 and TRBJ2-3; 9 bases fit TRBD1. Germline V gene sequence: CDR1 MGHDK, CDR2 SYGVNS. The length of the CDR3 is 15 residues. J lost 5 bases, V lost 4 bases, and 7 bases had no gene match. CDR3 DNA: TGTGCCAGCAGTGCACCGGACAGGGGCCGAGATACGCAGTATTTT. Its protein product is CASSAPDRGRDTQYF.